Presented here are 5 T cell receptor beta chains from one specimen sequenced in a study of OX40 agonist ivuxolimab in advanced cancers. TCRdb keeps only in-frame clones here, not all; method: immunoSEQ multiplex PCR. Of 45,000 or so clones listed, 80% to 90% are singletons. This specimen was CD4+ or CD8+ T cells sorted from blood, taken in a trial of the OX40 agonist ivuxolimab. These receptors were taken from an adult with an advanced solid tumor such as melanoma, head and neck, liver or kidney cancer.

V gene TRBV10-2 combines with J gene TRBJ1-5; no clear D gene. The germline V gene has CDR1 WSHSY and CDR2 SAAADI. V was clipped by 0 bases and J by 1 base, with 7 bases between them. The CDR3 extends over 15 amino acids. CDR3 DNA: TGCGCCAGCAGTGAGTCCCACACAAGCAATCAGCCCCAGCATTTT. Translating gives CASSESHTSNQPQHF.

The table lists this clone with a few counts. This CDR3 reads CASSPAEGTGNTIYF. The CDR3 DNA sequence: TGCGCCAGCAGCCCGGCGGAAGGGACTGGAAACACCATATATTTT. J is TRBJ1-3 and V is TRBV4-1; no definite D call. Between the trimmed V and J ends, which lost 4 bases and 2 bases, there was a span of 12 bases. CDR3 size: 15 residues. Germline lookup yields CDR1 MGHRA and CDR2 YSYEKL.

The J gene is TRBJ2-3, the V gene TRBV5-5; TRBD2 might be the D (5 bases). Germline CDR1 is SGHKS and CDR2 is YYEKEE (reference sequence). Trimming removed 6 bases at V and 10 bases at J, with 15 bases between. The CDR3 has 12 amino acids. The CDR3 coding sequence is TGTGCCAGCACCCCCCCGGGAATCGCGCAGTATTTT. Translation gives CASTPPGIAQYF.

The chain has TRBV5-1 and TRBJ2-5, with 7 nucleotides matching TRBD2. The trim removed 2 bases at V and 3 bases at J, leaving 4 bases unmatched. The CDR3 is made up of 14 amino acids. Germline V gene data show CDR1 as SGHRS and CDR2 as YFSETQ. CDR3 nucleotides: TGCGCCAGCAGCTTCTTAGGGACTAAAGAGACCCAGTACTTC. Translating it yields CASSFLGTKETQYF.

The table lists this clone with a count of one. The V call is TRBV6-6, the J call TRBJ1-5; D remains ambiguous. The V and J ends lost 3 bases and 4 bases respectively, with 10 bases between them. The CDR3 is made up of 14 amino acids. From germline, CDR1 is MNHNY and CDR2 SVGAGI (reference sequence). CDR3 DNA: TGTGCCAGCAGTTATTACGGTTGGAATCAGCCCCAGCATTTT. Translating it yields CASSYYGWNQPQHF.